This T cell receptor (beta chain) was captured in a study of T cell responses to AZD1222 COVID-19 vaccine. Trimming removed 4 bases from V and 8 bases from J, with 10 bases in between. Germline V CDR1 and CDR2: SGHKS, YYEKEE (reference sequence). This CDR3 has 12 residues. General study results and limits: Dominant at 160-218 and 743-854, vaccine-associated CD4 TCRs also spanned spike. Among those given AZD1222, only 5 to 7 were seropositive at baseline.

Clones were read by immunoSEQ multiplex PCR, and TCRdb kept only the in-frame ones, dropping some. The sample contains hundreds of thousands of clones, around 93% of which appear only once. This clone was recorded a few times. The antigen remains undetermined. The chain has TRBV5-5 and TRBJ2-1, with TRBD1 as a possible D gene (5 bases). The clonotype originates from an adult in good health. This sample comprised peripheral blood, obtained on day 0 of MenACWY control vaccination. The CDR3 region is CASSATVHEQFF. CDR3 nucleotides: TGTGCCAGCAGCGCGACAGTCCATGAGCAGTTCTTC.